Each of the 19 T cell receptor beta chains below was sequenced from the same sample in a study of chemoradiotherapy in HPV16-positive cancers. Here immunoSEQ multiplex PCR was the method, and the copy in TCRdb shows in-frame clones only, minus some. Of 25,000 to 35,000 clones listed, 85% to 90% are singletons. The sample consisted of blood, taken from a patient who underwent chemoradiotherapy. These receptors originate from a human donor with HPV-associated anogenital cancer.

This clone showed up just once. The V and J genes are TRBV7-6 and TRBJ2-5; weak D call: TRBD1 (5 bases). V gave up 4 bases and J gave up 0 bases, with 12 bases separating them. The CDR3 spans 15 residues. Germline V gene data show CDR1 as SGHVS and CDR2 as FNYEAQ. The CDR3 sequence is CASSSFDSYQETQYF. The CDR3 coding sequence is TGTGCCAGCAGCTCCTTCGACAGCTACCAAGAGACCCAGTACTTC.

To note about this clone: Other DNA sequences within the sample encode an identical CDR3. The J gene is TRBJ1-2, the V gene TRBV7-2; D gene ambiguous. The V end was cut by 0 bases, the J end by 0 bases, with 2 bases between. This CDR3 comprises 13 residues. CDR1 is SGHTA and CDR2 is FQGNSA in the germline V gene. The CDR3 region is CASSLAANYGYTF. DNA of the CDR3: TGTGCCAGCAGCTTAGCAGCTAACTATGGCTACACCTTC. The whole variable domain, remainder taken from reference TRBV7-2 and TRBJ1-2, is GAGVSQSPSNKVTEKGKDVELRCDPISGHTALYWYRQSLGQGLEFLIYFQGNSAPDKSGLPSDRFSAERTGGSVSTLTIQRTQQEDSAVYLCASSLAANYGYTFGSGTRLTVV.

The rearrangement joins TRBV5-6 to TRBJ1-2; D gene uncertain. Germline V gene lookup returns CDR1 SGHDT and CDR2 YYEEEE. The CDR3 is 15 residues long. Trimming removed 4 bases from V and 3 bases from J, with 16 bases in between. This CDR3 is CASSITLGADYGYTF. CDR3 DNA sequence: TGTGCCAGCAGCATAACCCTCGGAGCGGACTATGGCTACACCTTC.

The chain has TRBV14 and TRBJ1-1; D is ambiguous. Germline CDR1 is SGHDN and CDR2 is FVKESK. This CDR3 is 12 amino acids long. With 0 bases removed from V and 6 bases from J, the gap between germline ends came to 5 bases. CDR3 sequence: CASSQDRAEAFF. DNA of the CDR3: TGTGCCAGCAGCCAAGATCGGGCTGAAGCTTTCTTT.

The rearrangement links TRBV19 to TRBJ1-2; D remains unclear. This CDR3 is 10 amino acids long. V was clipped by 8 bases and J by 4 bases, with 5 bases between them. The germline CDR1 and CDR2 sequences are LNHDA and SQIVND (reference sequence). CDR3 coding DNA: TGTGCCAGTGGGTCCTATGGCTACACCTTC. Its translation: CASGSYGYTF.

The chain has TRBV5-6 and TRBJ1-6, with D perhaps TRBD1 (6 bases). CDR3 length: 15 amino acids. Germline V lookup: CDR1 SGHDT, CDR2 YYEEEE. V was pared by 4 bases and J by 7 bases, with 15 bases between. The CDR3 sequence: CASSVLTGDNSPLHF. For the CDR3, the DNA is TGTGCCAGCAGCGTACTGACAGGAGACAATTCACCCCTCCACTTT.

V usage is TRBV18 and J usage is TRBJ2-3; the match to TRBD1 covers 7 bases. Germline V gene sequence: CDR1 KGHSH, CDR2 LQKENI. The CDR3 length is 15 residues. V gave up 1 base and J gave up 1 base; unmatched junction bases: 2. The CDR3 here is CASSPQGAGTDTQYF. In DNA, the CDR3 is TGTGCCAGCTCACCACAGGGGGCTGGCACAGATACGCAGTATTTT.

The sample holds one count of this clone. The chain employs TRBV18 and TRBJ1-1; D uncertain. Germline CDR1 is KGHSH and CDR2 is LQKENI. The CDR3 totals 14 residues. V lost 2 bases and J lost 5, with 12 bases in between. The CDR3 reads CASSPGVRETEAFF. In DNA, the CDR3 is TGTGCCAGCTCACCAGGGGTGCGAGAAACTGAAGCTTTCTTT.

The chain is built from TRBV28 and TRBJ1-2; 10 bases are shared with TRBD1. V trimming: 6 bases; J trimming: 8 bases; junction bases outside the gene matches: 12. This CDR3 region has 15 residues. Germline V gene data show CDR1 as MDHEN and CDR2 as SYDVKM. The DNA for the CDR3 is TGTGCCAGCAGCCCGGGGACAGGGGTTTCTTGGGGCTACACCTTC. Its translation: CASSPGTGVSWGYTF.

The rearrangement uses TRBV9 and TRBJ2-3, with D tentatively TRBD2 (6 bases). V was clipped by 0 bases and J by 0 bases, with 8 bases between them. Germline CDR1 reads SGDLS; CDR2 reads YYNGEE. The CDR3 totals 15 residues. CDR3 nucleotide sequence: TGTGCCAGCAGCGTAGTGGGAGGAAGCACAGATACGCAGTATTTT. The encoded protein is CASSVVGGSTDTQYF. Based on the CDR3 plus reference TRBV9 and TRBJ2-3, the full variable domain is DSGVTQTPKHLITATGQRVTLRCSPRSGDLSVYWYQQSLDQGLQFLIQYYNGEERAKGNILERFSAQQFPDLHSELNLSSLELGDSALYFCASSVVGGSTDTQYFGPGTRLTVL.

This chain uses TRBV5-5 with TRBJ1-4; D remains unclear. Trimming took off 4 bases at V and 7 bases at J, with 5 bases between the two ends. CDR1 is SGHKS, CDR2 YYEKEE, per germline (reference sequence). This CDR3 is built from 11 residues. Here the CDR3 reads CASSRGEKLFF. The CDR3 coding sequence is TGTGCCAGCAGCCGAGGTGAAAAACTGTTTTTT. Full variable domain (rest looked up from reference TRBV5-5 and TRBJ1-4): DAGVTQSPTHLIKTRGQQVTLRCSPISGHKSVSWYQQVLGQGPQFIFQYYEKEERGRGNFPDRFSARQFPNYSSELNVNALLLGDSALYLCASSRGEKLFFGSGTQLSVL.

The chain carries TRBV18 and TRBJ2-3; 11 positions agree with TRBD2. The CDR3 length is 18 residues. The V gene's germline CDR1 is KGHSH and CDR2 LQKENI. The J segment lost 2 bases and the V segment lost 2 bases, leaving 9 bases of the junction unmatched. The CDR3 loop reads CASSPILAGAQTTDTQYF. In DNA, the CDR3 is TGTGCCAGCTCACCAATACTAGCGGGGGCCCAAACCACAGATACGCAGTATTTT.

The sample holds a few counts of this clone. V and J are TRBV2 and TRBJ1-2, with D possibly being TRBD1 (5 bases). The V gene lost 6 bases and the J gene lost 3 bases, with 8 bases spanning the gap. There are 12 residues in the CDR3. Germline-derived CDR1 and CDR2 are SNHLY and FYNNEI. CDR3 sequence reads: CASRGVDYGYTF. The CDR3, as DNA: TGTGCCAGCAGGGGGGTCGACTATGGCTACACCTTC.

The J gene is TRBJ2-3, the V gene TRBV5-1; 7 positions match TRBD2. The germline V gene encodes CDR1 SGHRS and CDR2 YFSETQ. CDR3 size: 15 residues. V lost 3 bases to trimming and J lost 4 bases; unmatched junction nucleotides: 8. The CDR3 coding sequence is TGCGCCAGCAGCTCCTTACTAGCGCGGCCAGATACGCAGTATTTT. It translates to CASSSLLARPDTQYF. The variable domain in full, with the rest retrieved from reference TRBV5-1 and TRBJ2-3, is KAGVTQTPRYLIKTRGQQVTLSCSPISGHRSVSWYQQTPGQGLQFLFEYFSETQRNKGNFPGRFSGRQFSNSRSEMNVSTLELGDSALYLCASSSLLARPDTQYFGPGTRLTVL.

V usage is TRBV6-5 and J usage is TRBJ2-3, with D possibly being TRBD2 (6 bases). Germline V gene lookup returns CDR1 MNHEY and CDR2 SVGAGI. This CDR3 comprises 15 residues. V lost 5 bases to trimming and J lost 1 base, with 13 bases between them. CDR3 DNA sequence: TGTGCCAGCAGTACCCGGGGACTTGGCACAGATACGCAGTATTTT. Protein sequence: CASSTRGLGTDTQYF.

This sequence joins TRBV9 and TRBJ1-2; D is uncertain. Germline CDR1 is SGDLS and CDR2 is YYNGEE. Deletions cut 0 bases from V and 7 bases from J, with 13 bases between. The CDR3 has 14 amino acids. CDR3 DNA sequence: TGTGCCAGCAGCGTAGACTCAGGAGTCAGTGGCTACACCTTC. This gives the protein CASSVDSGVSGYTF.

The rearrangement links TRBV5-6 to TRBJ1-4; 10 bases map to TRBD1. Germline lookup yields CDR1 SGHDT and CDR2 YYEEEE. J was trimmed by 11 bases and V by 6 bases; bases with no gene match: 19. The CDR3 covers 17 residues. The DNA of the CDR3 is TGTGCCAGCACCTTTTGGGCCTCCGGGACAGGGGAGGACAAACTGTTTTTT. This gives the protein CASTFWASGTGEDKLFF.

CDR3 protein: CASSLMGGGQPGETQYF. The CDR3 region has the DNA TGTGCCAGCAGCCTAATGGGGGGGGGCCAACCGGGGGAGACCCAGTACTTC. V gene TRBV7-9 combines with J gene TRBJ2-5; a weak D match, TRBD2 (7 bases). The germline V gene encodes CDR1 SEHNR and CDR2 FQNEAQ (reference sequence). The CDR3 spans 17 residues. V was shortened by 5 bases and J by 5 bases, with 24 bases between the two germline ends. Complete variable domain (other parts from reference TRBV7-9 and TRBJ2-5): DTGVSQNPRHKITKRGQNVTFRCDPISEHNRLYWYRQTLGQGPEFLTYFQNEAQLEKSRLLSDRFSAERPKGSFSTLEIQRTEQGDSAMYLCASSLMGGGQPGETQYFGPGTRLLVL.

The J gene is TRBJ2-2, the V gene TRBV5-1; unclear D gene. The ends were cut back, 5 bases at V and 5 bases at J, with 1 base in the middle. From germline, CDR1 is SGHRS and CDR2 YFSETQ. The CDR3 totals 10 residues. In DNA form, the CDR3 reads TGCGCCAGCAGAACCGGGGAGCTGTTTTTT. It yields the protein CASRTGELFF.